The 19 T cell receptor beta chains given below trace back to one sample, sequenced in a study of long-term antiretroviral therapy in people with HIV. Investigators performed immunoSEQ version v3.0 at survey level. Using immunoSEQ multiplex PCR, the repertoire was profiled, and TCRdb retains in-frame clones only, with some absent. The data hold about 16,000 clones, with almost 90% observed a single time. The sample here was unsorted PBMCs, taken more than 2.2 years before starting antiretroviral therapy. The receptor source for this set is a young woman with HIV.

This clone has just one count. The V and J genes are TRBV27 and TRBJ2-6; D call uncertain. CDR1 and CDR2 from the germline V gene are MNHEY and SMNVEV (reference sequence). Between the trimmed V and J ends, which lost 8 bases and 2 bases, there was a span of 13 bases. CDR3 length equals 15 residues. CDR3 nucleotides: TGTGCCAGCGGACCCATTGCCACTGGGGCCAACGTCCTGACTTTC. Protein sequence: CASGPIATGANVLTF.

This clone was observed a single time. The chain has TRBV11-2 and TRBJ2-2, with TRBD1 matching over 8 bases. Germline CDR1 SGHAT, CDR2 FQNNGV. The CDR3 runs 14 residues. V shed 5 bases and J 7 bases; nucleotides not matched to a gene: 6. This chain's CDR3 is CASSLQGAGGELFF. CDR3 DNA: TGTGCCAGCAGCCTCCAGGGGGCAGGCGGGGAGCTGTTTTTT. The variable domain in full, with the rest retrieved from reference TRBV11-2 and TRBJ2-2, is EAGVAQSPRYKIIEKRQSVAFWCNPISGHATLYWYQQILGQGPKLLIQFQNNGVVDDSQLPKDRFSAERLKGVDSTLKIQPAKLEDSAVYLCASSLQGAGGELFFGEGSRLTVL.

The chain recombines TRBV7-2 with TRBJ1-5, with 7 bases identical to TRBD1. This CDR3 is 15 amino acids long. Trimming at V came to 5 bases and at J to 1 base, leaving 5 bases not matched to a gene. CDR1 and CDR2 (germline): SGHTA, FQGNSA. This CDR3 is CASSTKTGSNQPQHF. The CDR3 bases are TGTGCCAGCAGCACCAAGACAGGGAGCAATCAGCCCCAGCATTTT.

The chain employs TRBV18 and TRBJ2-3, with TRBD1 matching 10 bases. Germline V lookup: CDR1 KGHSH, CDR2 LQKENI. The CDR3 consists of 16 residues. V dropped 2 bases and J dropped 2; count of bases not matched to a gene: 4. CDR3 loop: CASSPRQGAVTDTQYF. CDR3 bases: TGTGCCAGCTCACCAAGACAGGGGGCGGTCACAGATACGCAGTATTTT.

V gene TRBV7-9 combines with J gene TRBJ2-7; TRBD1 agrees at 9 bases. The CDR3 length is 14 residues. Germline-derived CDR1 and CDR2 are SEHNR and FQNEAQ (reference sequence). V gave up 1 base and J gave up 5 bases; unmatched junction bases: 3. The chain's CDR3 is CASSLGQGDNEQYF. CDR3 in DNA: TGTGCCAGCAGCTTAGGACAGGGGGACAACGAGCAGTACTTC.

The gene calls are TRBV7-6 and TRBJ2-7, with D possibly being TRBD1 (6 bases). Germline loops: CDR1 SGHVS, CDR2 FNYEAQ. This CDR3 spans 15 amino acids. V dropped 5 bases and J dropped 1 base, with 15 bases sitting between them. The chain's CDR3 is CASSTASDSSYEQYF. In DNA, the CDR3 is TGTGCCAGCAGCACAGCGTCGGACAGTTCCTACGAGCAGTACTTC.

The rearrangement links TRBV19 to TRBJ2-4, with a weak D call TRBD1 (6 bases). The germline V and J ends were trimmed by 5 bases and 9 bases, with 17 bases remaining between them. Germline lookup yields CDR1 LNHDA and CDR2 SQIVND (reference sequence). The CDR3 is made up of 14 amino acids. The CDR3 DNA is TGTGCCAGTAGTTTCCCAGGGGCGCTAGGCATTCAGTACTTC. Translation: CASSFPGALGIQYF.

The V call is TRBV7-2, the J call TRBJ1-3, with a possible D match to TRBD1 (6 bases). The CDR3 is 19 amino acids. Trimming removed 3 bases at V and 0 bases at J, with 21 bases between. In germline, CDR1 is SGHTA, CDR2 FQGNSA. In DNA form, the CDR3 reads TGTGCCAGCAGCTTCCATGATGGGGGGCTCAAGAGCTCTGGAAACACCATATATTTT. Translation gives CASSFHDGGLKSSGNTIYF.

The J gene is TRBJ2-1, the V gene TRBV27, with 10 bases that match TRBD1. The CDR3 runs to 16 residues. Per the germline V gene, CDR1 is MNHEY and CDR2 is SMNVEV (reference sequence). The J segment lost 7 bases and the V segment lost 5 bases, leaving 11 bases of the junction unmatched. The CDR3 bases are TGTGCCAGCAGTCGTACCCGGGACAGGGGAGGGAATGAGCAGTTCTTC. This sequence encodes CASSRTRDRGGNEQFF.

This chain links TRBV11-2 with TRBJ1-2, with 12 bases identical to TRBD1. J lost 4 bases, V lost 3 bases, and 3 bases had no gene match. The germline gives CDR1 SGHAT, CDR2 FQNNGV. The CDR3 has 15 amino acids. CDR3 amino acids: CASSFGTGGGYGYTF. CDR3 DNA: TGTGCCAGCAGCTTTGGGACAGGGGGCGGCTATGGCTACACCTTC.

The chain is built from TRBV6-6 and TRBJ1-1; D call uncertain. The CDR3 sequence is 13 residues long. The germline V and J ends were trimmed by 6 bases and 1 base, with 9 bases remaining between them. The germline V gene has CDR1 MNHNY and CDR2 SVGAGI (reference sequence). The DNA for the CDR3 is TGTGCCAGCAGGGCCGGGCAGAACACTGAAGCTTTCTTT. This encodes CASRAGQNTEAFF.

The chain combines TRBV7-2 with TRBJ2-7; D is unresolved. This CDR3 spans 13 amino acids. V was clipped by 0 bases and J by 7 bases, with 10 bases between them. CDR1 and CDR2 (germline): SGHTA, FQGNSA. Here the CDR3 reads CASSLAPSTEQYF. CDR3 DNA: TGTGCCAGCAGCTTAGCGCCCAGCACGGAGCAGTACTTC. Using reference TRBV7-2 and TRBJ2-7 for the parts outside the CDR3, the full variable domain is GAGVSQSPSNKVTEKGKDVELRCDPISGHTALYWYRQSLGQGLEFLIYFQGNSAPDKSGLPSDRFSAERTGGSVSTLTIQRTQQEDSAVYLCASSLAPSTEQYFGPGTRLTVT.

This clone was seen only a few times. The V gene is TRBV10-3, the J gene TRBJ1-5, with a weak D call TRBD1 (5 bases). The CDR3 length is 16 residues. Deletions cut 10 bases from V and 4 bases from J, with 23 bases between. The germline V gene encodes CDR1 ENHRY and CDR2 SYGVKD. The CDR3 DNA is TGTGCCAGCCAAGGAAGTGTAGGTGGGGGAAATCAGCCCCAGCATTTT. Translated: CASQGSVGGGNQPQHF.

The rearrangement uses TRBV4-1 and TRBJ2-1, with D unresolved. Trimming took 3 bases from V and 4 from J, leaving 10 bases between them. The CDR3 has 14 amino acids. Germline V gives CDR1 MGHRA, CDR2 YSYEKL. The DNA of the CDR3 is TGCGCCAGCAGCCAGATCCGTTTTTACAATGAGCAGTTCTTC. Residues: CASSQIRFYNEQFF.

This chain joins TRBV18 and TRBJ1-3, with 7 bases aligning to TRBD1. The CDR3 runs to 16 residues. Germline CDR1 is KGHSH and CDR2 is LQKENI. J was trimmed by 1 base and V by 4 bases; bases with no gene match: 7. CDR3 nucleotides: TGTGCCAGCTCACAGAATGACAGGGTATCTGGAAACACCATATATTTT. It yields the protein CASSQNDRVSGNTIYF. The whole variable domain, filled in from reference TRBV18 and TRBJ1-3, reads NAGVMQNPRHLVRRRGQEARLRCSPMKGHSHVYWYRQLPEEGLKFMVYLQKENIIDESGMPKERFSAEFPKEGPSILRIQQVVRGDSAAYFCASSQNDRVSGNTIYFGEGSWLTVV.

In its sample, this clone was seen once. The CDR3 nucleotides are TGCGCCAGCAGCCAAGATCGGGGGACAGACTACGAGCAGTACTTC. Amino acid sequence: CASSQDRGTDYEQYF. The gene calls are TRBV4-3 and TRBJ2-7; tentatively, D is TRBD1 (7 bases). The CDR3 is 15 residues long. V gave up 0 bases and J gave up 3 bases, with 12 bases separating them. CDR1 and CDR2 from the germline V gene are LGHNA and YSLEER.

Here the CDR3 DNA reads TGTGCCAGCAGTTTCCCTCCGGGGGTTAGCACAGATACGCAGTATTTT. Encoded protein: CASSFPPGVSTDTQYF. V is TRBV7-6 and J is TRBJ2-3, with a weak D call TRBD2 (6 bases). CDR1 SGHVS and CDR2 FNYEAQ come from the germline V gene. Trimming removed 6 bases from V and 0 bases from J, with 16 bases in between. The CDR3 has 16 amino acids.

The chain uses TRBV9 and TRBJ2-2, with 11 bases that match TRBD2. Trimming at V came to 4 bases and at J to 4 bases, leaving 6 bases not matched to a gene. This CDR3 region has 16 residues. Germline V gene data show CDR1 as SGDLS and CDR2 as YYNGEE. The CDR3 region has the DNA TGTGCCAGCAGCATAGGGACTAGCGGCCCCACCGGGGAGCTGTTTTTT. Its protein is CASSIGTSGPTGELFF.

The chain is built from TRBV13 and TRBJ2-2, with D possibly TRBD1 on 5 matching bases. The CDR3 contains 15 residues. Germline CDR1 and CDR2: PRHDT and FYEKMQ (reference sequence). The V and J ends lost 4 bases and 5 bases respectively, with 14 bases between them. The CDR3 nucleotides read TGTGCCAGCAGCTACAACAGGCTTGAGACCGGGGAGCTGTTTTTT. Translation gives CASSYNRLETGELFF.